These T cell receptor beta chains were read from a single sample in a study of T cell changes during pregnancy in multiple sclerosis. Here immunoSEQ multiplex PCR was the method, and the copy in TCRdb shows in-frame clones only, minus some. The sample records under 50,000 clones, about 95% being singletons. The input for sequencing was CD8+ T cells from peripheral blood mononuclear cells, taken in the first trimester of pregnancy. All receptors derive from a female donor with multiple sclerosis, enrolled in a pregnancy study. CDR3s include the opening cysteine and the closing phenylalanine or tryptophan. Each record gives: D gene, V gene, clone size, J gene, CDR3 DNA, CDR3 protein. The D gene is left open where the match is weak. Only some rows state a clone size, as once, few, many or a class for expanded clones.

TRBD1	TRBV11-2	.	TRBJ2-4	TGTGCCAGCAGCTTCGGGACAGGGCAAAACATTCAGTACTTC	CASSFGTGQNIQYF
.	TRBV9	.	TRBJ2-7	TGTGCCAGCAGCTGGGGGACACCTTCCTACGAGCAGTACTTC	CASSWGTPSYEQYF
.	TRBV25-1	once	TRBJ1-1	TGTGCCAGCAGCTCCCTGAGCGTTGAAGCTTTCTTT	CASSSLSVEAFF
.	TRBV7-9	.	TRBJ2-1	TGTGCCAGCAGCTTAGATCTGGCCTCGATCGATGAGCAGTTCTTC	CASSLDLASIDEQFF
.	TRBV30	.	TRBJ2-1	TGTGCCTGGAGTGTACCCCTCCAGCGGCCCTCCTACAATGAGCAGTTCTTC	CAWSVPLQRPSYNEQFF
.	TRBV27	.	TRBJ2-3	TGTGCCAGCAGTCGTTCTAGCCCCGCAGATACGCAGTATTTT	CASSRSSPADTQYF
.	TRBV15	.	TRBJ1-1	TGTGCCACCCGAGTTTCCCACCAACCGGACACTGAAGCTTTCTTT	CATRVSHQPDTEAFF
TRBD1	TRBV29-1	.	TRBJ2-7	TGCAGCGCCGGGGACAGGGGGTACTACGAGCAGTACTTC	CSAGDRGYYEQYF
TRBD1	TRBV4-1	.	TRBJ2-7	TGCGCCAGCAGCCAAGAGAATGACAGGGGCTCCTTCGAGCAGTACTTC	CASSQENDRGSFEQYF
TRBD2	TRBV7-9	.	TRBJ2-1	TGTGCCAGCAGCTTAACGCTAGCGGGAGAAGTTGAGCAGTTCTTC	CASSLTLAGEVEQFF
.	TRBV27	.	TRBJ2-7	TGTGCCAGCAGTTTTCCCCCAGGGGGGACCTACGAGCAGTACTTC	CASSFPPGGTYEQYF
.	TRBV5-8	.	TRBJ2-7	TGTGCCAGCAGCTTCCGCGGGGCGGCCGACGACCACGAGCAGTACTTC	CASSFRGAADDHEQYF
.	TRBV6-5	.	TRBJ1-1	TGTGCCAGCAGTTTTCTCGGGGGTCCTGAAGCTTTCTTT	CASSFLGGPEAFF
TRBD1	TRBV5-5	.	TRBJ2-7	TGTGCCAGCAGCTTGGCGGGACAGGGGACCTACGAGCAGTACTTC	CASSLAGQGTYEQYF
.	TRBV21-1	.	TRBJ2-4	TGTGCCAGCAGCAAAGGTGGGTCGGCCTCGCGGTCTATTTTCCCGGAACTAGCCAAAAACATTCAGTACTTC	CASSKGGSASRSIFPELAKNIQYF
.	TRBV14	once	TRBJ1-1	TGTGCCAGCAGCCAAGCGCATGGCCCAAACACTGAAGCTTTCTTT	CASSQAHGPNTEAFF
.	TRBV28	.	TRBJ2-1	TGTGCCAGCAGTACGGAGGGGATTACTAACACACCCAATGAGCAGTTCTTC	CASSTEGITNTPNEQFF
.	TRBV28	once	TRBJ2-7	TGTGCCAGCAGTTTGGTACGGGGCTACGAGCAGTACTTC	CASSLVRGYEQYF
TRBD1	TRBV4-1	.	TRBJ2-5	TGCGCCAGCAGCCAAGCGGTAACAGGGGGTAGGCAAGAGACCCAGTACTTC	CASSQAVTGGRQETQYF
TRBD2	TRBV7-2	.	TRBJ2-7	TGTGCCAGCAGCTTAGGGCCAACTAGCGCCACCTACGAGCAGTACTTC	CASSLGPTSATYEQYF